Sequencing of this T cell receptor beta chain was carried out in a study of spatial heterogeneity in lung cancer. V was cut by 0 bases and J by 8 bases, with 10 bases left in between. The CDR3 has 13 amino acids. Germline V lookup: CDR1 GTSNPN, CDR2 SVGIG (reference sequence). TCRdb reanalysed the 5' RACE reads using MiXCR and keeps one entry per CDR3 protein. The sample records tens of thousands of distinct CDR3 sequences, about 12% being singletons. As to time point: sample taken at primary tumor resection. This clonotype was detected only a few times. Sequences were derived from PBMCs, sampled at surgery. The genes are TRBV30 and TRBJ2-2; D is perhaps TRBD1 (5 bases). This receptor was taken from a male donor with early-stage non-small cell lung cancer. The CDR3 coding sequence is TGTGCCTGGAGTGTACGACAGCTTGGGGAGCTGTTTTTT. Translating it yields CAWSVRQLGELFF.